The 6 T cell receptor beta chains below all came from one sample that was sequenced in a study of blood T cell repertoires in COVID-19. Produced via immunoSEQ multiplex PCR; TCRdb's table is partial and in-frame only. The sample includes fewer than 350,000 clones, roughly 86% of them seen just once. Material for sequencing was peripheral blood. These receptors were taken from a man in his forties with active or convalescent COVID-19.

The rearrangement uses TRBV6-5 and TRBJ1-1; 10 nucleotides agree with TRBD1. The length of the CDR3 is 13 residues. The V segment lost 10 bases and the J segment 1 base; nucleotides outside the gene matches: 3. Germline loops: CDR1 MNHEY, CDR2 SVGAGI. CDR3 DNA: TGTGCCACCAGACAGGGGGCGAACACTGAAGCTTTCTTT. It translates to CATRQGANTEAFF.

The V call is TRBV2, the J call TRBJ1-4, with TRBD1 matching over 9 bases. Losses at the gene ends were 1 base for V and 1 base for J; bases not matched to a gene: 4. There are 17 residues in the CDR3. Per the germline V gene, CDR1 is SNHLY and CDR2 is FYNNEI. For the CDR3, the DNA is TGTGCCAGCAGTGAAGTACTGGACAGGGGAACTAATGAAAAACTGTTTTTT. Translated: CASSEVLDRGTNEKLFF. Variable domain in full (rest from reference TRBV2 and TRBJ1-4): EPEVTQTPSHQVTQMGQEVILRCVPISNHLYFYWYRQILGQKVEFLVSFYNNEISEKSEIFDDQFSVERPDGSNFTLKIRSTKLEDSAMYFCASSEVLDRGTNEKLFFGSGTQLSVL.

CDR3 amino acids: CASSSRASGNTDTQYF. Here the CDR3 DNA reads TGCGCCAGCAGCTCCCGGGCTAGCGGGAACACAGATACGCAGTATTTT. V is TRBV5-1 and J is TRBJ2-3, with 9 nucleotides matching TRBD2. Germline V CDR1 and CDR2: SGHRS, YFSETQ. V trimming: 3 bases; J trimming: 2 bases; junction bases outside the gene matches: 7. The CDR3 runs 16 residues.

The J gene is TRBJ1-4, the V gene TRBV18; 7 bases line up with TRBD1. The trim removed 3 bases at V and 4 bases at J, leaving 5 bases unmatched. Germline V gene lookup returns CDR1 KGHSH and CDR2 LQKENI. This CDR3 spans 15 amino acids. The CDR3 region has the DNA TGTGCCAGCTCACCCGGGACAGCGAATAATGAAAAACTGTTTTTT. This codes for CASSPGTANNEKLFF.

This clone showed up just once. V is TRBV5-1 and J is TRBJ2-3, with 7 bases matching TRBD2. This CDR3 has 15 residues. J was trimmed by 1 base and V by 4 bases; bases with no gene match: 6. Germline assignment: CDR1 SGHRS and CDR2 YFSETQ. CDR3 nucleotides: TGCGCCAGCAGCGTAGGCGGGAGAGGCACAGATACGCAGTATTTT. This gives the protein CASSVGGRGTDTQYF.

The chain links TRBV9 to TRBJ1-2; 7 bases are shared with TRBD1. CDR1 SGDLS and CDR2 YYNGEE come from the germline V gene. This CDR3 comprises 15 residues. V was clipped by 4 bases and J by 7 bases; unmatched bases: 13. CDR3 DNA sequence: TGTGCCAGCAGCCGCCCCGAGACAGGGTCGGGTGGCTACACCTTC. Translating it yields CASSRPETGSGGYTF.